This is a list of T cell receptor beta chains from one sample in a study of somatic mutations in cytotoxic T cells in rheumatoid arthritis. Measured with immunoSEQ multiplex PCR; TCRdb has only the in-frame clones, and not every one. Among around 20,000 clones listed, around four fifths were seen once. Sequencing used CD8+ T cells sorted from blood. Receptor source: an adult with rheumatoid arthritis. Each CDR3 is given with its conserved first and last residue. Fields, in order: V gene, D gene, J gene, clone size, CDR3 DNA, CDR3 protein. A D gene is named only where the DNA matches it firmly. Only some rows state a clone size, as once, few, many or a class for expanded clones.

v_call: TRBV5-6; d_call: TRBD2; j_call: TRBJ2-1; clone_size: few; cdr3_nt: TGTGCCAGCAGCTTGGGTAGCGGGGGGGCCGGGCAGTTCTTC; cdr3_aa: CASSLGSGGAGQFF
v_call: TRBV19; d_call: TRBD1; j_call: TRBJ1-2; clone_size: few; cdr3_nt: TGTGCCAGTAGTATCGGCCAGGGGGCGAATGGCTACACCTTC; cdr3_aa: CASSIGQGANGYTF
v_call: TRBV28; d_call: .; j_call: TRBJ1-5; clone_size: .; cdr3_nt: TGTGCCAGTGGTCTCGACAGGCGGCTTATAGTCAATCAGCCCCAGCATTTT; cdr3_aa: CASGLDRRLIVNQPQHF
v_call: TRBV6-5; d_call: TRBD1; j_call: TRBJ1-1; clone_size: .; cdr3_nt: TGTGCCAGCAGTTACTCGAAGGCAGGGGGCGGAACTGAAGCTTTCTTT; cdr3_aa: CASSYSKAGGGTEAFF
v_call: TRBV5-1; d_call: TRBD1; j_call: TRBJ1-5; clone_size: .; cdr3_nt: TGCGCCAATACAGGGGGCGGGATCAGCAATCAGCCCCAGCATTTT; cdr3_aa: CANTGGGISNQPQHF
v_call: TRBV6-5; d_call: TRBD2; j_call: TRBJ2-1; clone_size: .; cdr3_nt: TGTGCCAGCAGTTACTCGAGTAGCGGGGATGGTGAGCAGTTCTTC; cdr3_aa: CASSYSSSGDGEQFF
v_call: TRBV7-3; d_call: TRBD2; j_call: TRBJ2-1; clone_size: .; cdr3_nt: TGTGCCAGCAGCTCCCCTGGTAGCGGGATGTACAATGAGCAGTTCTTC; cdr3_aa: CASSSPGSGMYNEQFF
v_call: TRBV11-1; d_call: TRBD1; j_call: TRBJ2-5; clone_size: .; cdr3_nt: TGTGCCAGCAGCAGCCCGGGACAGGCTGACAGAGAGACCCAGTACTTC; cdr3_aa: CASSSPGQADRETQYF
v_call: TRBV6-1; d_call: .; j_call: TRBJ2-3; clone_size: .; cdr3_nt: TGTGCCAGCATCCTAGGGGGGGCAAGGCCAGATACGCAGTATTTT; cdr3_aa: CASILGGARPDTQYF
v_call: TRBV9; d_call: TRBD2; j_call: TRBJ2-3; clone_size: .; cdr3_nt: TGTGCCAGCAGCGGTAAGCGGGGGAGCACAGATACGCAGTATTTT; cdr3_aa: CASSGKRGSTDTQYF
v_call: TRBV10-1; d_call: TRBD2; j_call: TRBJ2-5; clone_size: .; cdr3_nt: TGCGCCAGCCTTGAAGACTGGGGGGGAGGTGGGAAAGAAGAGACCCAGTACTTC; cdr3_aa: CASLEDWGGGGKEETQYF
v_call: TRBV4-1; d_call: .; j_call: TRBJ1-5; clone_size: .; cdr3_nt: TGCGCCAGCAGCCAACGGTTTTCTGATCAGCCCCAGCATTTT; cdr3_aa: CASSQRFSDQPQHF
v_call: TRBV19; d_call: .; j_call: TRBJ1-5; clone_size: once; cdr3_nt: TGTGCCAGTAGTATGGGTTCCGGGCAGCCCCAGCATTTT; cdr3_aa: CASSMGSGQPQHF
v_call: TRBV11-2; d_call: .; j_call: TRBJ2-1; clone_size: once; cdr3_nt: TGTGCCAGCAGCTCAACTACCTACAATGAGCAGTTCTTC; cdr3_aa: CASSSTTYNEQFF
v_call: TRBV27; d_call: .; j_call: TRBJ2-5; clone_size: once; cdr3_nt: TGTGCCAGCACCCTAGCCGGGACCCAGTACTTC; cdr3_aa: CASTLAGTQYF
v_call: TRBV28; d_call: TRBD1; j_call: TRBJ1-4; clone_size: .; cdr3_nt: TGTGCCAGCAGCAGCGAGACAGGGGGCTTACGAGAAAAACTGTTTTTT; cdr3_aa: CASSSETGGLREKLFF
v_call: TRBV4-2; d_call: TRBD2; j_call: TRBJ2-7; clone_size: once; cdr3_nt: TGTGCCAGCAGCCAAGATGGTTTAGCGGGAGGGCCCTACGAGCAGTACTTC; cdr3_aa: CASSQDGLAGGPYEQYF
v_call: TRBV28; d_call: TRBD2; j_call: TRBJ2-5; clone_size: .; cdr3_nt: TGTGCCAGCAGTTTATCTAGCGGGGGGACCCAGTACTTC; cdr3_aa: CASSLSSGGTQYF
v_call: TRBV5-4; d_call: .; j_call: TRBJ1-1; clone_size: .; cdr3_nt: TGTGCCAGCAGCTTGGAGTTATCGGCAGGGATACCGAACACTGAAGCTTTCTTT; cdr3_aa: CASSLELSAGIPNTEAFF
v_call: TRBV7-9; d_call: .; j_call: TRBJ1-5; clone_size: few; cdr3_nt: TGTGCCAGCAGCGGGACGGGGGAAGGGCAGCCCCAGCATTTT; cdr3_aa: CASSGTGEGQPQHF
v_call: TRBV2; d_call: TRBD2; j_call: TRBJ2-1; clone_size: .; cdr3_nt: TGTGCCAGCAGTACCGGTGCTAGCGGGGTAAATGAGCAGTTCTTC; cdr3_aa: CASSTGASGVNEQFF
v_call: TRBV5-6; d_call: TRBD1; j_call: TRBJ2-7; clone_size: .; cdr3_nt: TGTGCCAGCAGCTTCGGACAGGGGAGGTACGAGCAGTACTTC; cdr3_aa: CASSFGQGRYEQYF
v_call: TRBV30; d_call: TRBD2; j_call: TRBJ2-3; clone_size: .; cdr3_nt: TGTGCCTGGAGTGTAGCGGGGGGGAGCACAGATACGCAGTATTTT; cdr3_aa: CAWSVAGGSTDTQYF
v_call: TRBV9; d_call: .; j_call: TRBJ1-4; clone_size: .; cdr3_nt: TGTGCCAGCAGCGTAGCAGTTAATGAAAAACTGTTTTTT; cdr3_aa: CASSVAVNEKLFF
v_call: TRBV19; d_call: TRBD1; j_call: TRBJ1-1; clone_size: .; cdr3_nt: TGTGCCAGTAGTAGAGAACAGGGGGAAGCTTTCTTT; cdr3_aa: CASSREQGEAFF
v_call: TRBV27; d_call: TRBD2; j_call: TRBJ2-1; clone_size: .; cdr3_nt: TGTGCCAGCAGAGTTAGCGGGAGATGGGAGCAGTTCTTC; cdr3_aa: CASRVSGRWEQFF
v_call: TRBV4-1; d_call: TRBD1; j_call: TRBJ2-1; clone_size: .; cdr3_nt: TGCGCCAGCAGCCAGGGGACAGGCTCCTACAATGAGCAGTTCTTC; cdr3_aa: CASSQGTGSYNEQFF
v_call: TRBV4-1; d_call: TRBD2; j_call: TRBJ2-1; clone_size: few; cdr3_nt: TGCGCCAGCAGCCAGGGTAGCGGGGGGCGTTACAATGAGCAGTTCTTC; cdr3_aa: CASSQGSGGRYNEQFF
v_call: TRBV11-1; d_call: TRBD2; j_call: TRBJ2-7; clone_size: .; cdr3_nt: TGTGCCAGCAGCTTTGGGGCGGGAGGCCTCTCCTACGAGCAGTACTTC; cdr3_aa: CASSFGAGGLSYEQYF
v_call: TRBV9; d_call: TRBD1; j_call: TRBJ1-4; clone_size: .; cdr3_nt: TGTGCCAGCAGCGTAGGGGGGACAGGGGATGAAAAACTGTTTTTT; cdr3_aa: CASSVGGTGDEKLFF
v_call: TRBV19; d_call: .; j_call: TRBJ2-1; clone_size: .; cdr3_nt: TGTGCCAGTAGTCCGGGAATCAATGAGCAGTTCTTC; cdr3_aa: CASSPGINEQFF
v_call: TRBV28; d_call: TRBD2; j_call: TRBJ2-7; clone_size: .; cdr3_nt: TGTGCCAGCAGTTTCACTAGCGGGAGGATGTACGAGCAGTACTTC; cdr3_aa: CASSFTSGRMYEQYF
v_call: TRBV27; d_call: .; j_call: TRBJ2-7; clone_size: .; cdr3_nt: TGTGCCAGCAGTACTTGGGGCGGGGAGAGGAACGAGCAGTACTTC; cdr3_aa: CASSTWGGERNEQYF
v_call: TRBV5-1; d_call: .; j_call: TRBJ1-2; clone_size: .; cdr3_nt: TGCGCCAGCAGCCCCATATCCACCGGGTCCTGGGATGGCTACACCTTC; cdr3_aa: CASSPISTGSWDGYTF
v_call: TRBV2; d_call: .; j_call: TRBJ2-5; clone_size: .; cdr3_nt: TGTGCCAGCAGTGATACAGGGGAGGATACCCAGTACTTC; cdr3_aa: CASSDTGEDTQYF
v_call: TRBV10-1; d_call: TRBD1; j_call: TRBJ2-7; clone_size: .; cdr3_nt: TGCGCCAGCAGATCCTGTCCGGACAGGGCCTCCTACGAGCAGTACTTC; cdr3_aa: CASRSCPDRASYEQYF
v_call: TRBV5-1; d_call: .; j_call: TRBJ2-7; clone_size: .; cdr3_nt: TGCGCCAGCAGCTTGGGACACGAGGGCGCCTACGAGCAGTACTTC; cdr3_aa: CASSLGHEGAYEQYF
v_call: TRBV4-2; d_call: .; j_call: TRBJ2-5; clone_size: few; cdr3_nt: TGTGCCAGCAGCCTCATTGGGGGCAGCGATCAAGAGACCCAGTACTTC; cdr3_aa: CASSLIGGSDQETQYF
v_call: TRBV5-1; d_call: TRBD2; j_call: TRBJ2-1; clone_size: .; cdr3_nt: TGCGCCAGCATCGGGACTAGCGGGGTCTACAATGAGCAGTTCTTC; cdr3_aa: CASIGTSGVYNEQFF
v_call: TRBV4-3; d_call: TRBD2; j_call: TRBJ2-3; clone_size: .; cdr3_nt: TGCGCCAGCAGCCTCCGCGCGGGGGGGAGCACAGATACGCAGTATTTT; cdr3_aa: CASSLRAGGSTDTQYF